Listed below are T cell receptor beta chains from one sample, sequenced in a study of blood T cell repertoires in COVID-19. Here immunoSEQ multiplex PCR was the method, and the copy in TCRdb shows in-frame clones only, minus some. Counted here are some 260,000 clones, less than 85% occurring once; the ten biggest clones make up roughly 3%. Specimen: peripheral blood. These receptors were obtained from a woman between 18 and 29 years old with acute or convalescent COVID-19. Each CDR3 is given with its conserved first and last residue. Fields, in order: CDR3 protein, V gene.

CASSQKPHVGRAYNEQFF,TRBV14
CASSKTPPTGISYNSPLHF,TRBV19
CASRVAGDYEQYF,TRBV7-9
CASSQAGQDGEKLFF,TRBV4-3
CAWVDSGGPLHF,TRBV30
CASSSTSTNYEQYF,TRBV7-2
CASSQGASGFYEQYF,TRBV4-3
CASSFYMPAEAFF,TRBV7-2
CASSLSSYEQYF,TRBV4-2
CASSSLTGGATGYTF,TRBV7-6